The next 31 T cell receptor beta chains were all read from a single sample in a study of blood T cell repertoires in COVID-19. Profiled with immunoSEQ multiplex PCR; TCRdb holds only in-frame clones, not every one. The table has 130,000 to 150,000 clones, just under 85% seen once. The sequencing input was PBMCs or T cells enriched from blood (not recorded which). Source of these receptors: a man in his forties or fifties who had recovered from COVID-19.

The chain links TRBV5-1 to TRBJ2-2; TRBD1 matches 10 bases. CDR3 length: 17 residues. The trim removed 4 bases at V and 6 bases at J, leaving 12 bases unmatched. Germline CDR1 is SGHRS and CDR2 is YFSETQ. Here the CDR3 DNA reads TGCGCCAGCAGCCCGATGACAGGGGGCGCTTCCTCCGGGGAGCTGTTTTTT. Protein product: CASSPMTGGASSGELFF.

The chain uses TRBV6-1 and TRBJ1-5; no reliable D call. The germline gives CDR1 MNHNS, CDR2 SASEGT. This CDR3 region has 14 residues. Trimming stripped 3 bases from V and 0 bases from J, with 6 bases between. CDR3 loop: CASSDKNSNQPQHF. CDR3 DNA: TGTGCCAGCAGTGACAAAAATAGCAATCAGCCCCAGCATTTT.

V usage is TRBV11-3 and J usage is TRBJ1-1, with 9 bases lining up with TRBD1. This CDR3 spans 18 amino acids. Germline V gives CDR1 SGHNT, CDR2 YENEEA. The V and J ends lost 2 bases and 0 bases, in that order; junction bases with no gene match: 10. Here the CDR3 DNA reads TGTGCCAGCAGCTTAACTACTCCCGGGACAGGGATGAACACTGAAGCTTTCTTT. It specifies CASSLTTPGTGMNTEAFF.

This clone was counted once. This chain joins TRBV11-2 and TRBJ2-7; D uncertain. The CDR3 runs 15 residues. Trimming cost V 2 bases and J 0 bases, with 11 bases left between them. Germline assignment: CDR1 SGHAT and CDR2 FQNNGV. CDR3 residues: CASSLSRQASYEQYF. The CDR3 DNA is TGTGCCAGCAGCTTATCCCGGCAGGCCTCCTACGAGCAGTACTTC.

The sample holds a few counts of this clone. The V and J genes are TRBV5-1 and TRBJ1-1; 9 bases map to TRBD1. Germline V gene data show CDR1 as SGHRS and CDR2 as YFSETQ. V trimming: 2 bases; J trimming: 2 bases; junction bases outside the gene matches: 7. CDR3 length: 16 amino acids. CDR3 loop: CASSFLPGQGNTEAFF. The DNA of the CDR3 is TGCGCCAGCAGCTTCCTTCCGGGACAGGGTAACACTGAAGCTTTCTTT.

V and J are TRBV5-1 and TRBJ2-1; tentatively, D is TRBD1 (5 bases). V was pared by 1 base and J by 2 bases, with 13 bases between. The germline V gene encodes CDR1 SGHRS and CDR2 YFSETQ. CDR3 size: 16 residues. The CDR3 here is CASSLTDTRTYNEQFF. Here the CDR3 DNA reads TGCGCCAGCAGCTTGACGGACACCCGGACCTACAATGAGCAGTTCTTC. The variable domain in full, with the rest retrieved from reference TRBV5-1 and TRBJ2-1, is KAGVTQTPRYLIKTRGQQVTLSCSPISGHRSVSWYQQTPGQGLQFLFEYFSETQRNKGNFPGRFSGRQFSNSRSEMNVSTLELGDSALYLCASSLTDTRTYNEQFFGPGTRLTVL.

The chain joins TRBV2 to TRBJ2-5; possible D gene TRBD1, 6 bases. The CDR3 runs 16 residues. Germline V gene data show CDR1 as SNHLY and CDR2 as FYNNEI. V was shortened by 3 bases and J by 3 bases, with 17 bases between the two germline ends. DNA for the CDR3: TGTGCCAGCAGTGACTCCGGGACACATAGGAAAGAGACCCAGTACTTC. Translated, it gives CASSDSGTHRKETQYF.

CDR3 region: CASSSTDSNQPQHF. CDR3 nucleotides: TGTGCCAGCAGCTCGACAGATAGCAATCAGCCCCAGCATTTT. This sequence joins TRBV3-1 (or the pseudogene TRBV3-2) and TRBJ1-5; maybe TRBD1 (5 bases). The CDR3 is made up of 14 amino acids. V lost 5 bases to trimming and J lost 0 bases, with 8 bases between them. The germline gives CDR1 LGHDT, CDR2 YNNKEL (reference sequence).

This clone was recorded only once. The rearrangement joins TRBV30 to TRBJ2-7, with D tentatively TRBD1 (6 bases). Germline V gene data show CDR1 as GTSNPN and CDR2 as SVGIG (reference sequence). CDR3 length: 16 residues. V gave up 1 base and J gave up 1 base, with 17 bases separating them. In DNA, the CDR3 is TGTGCCTGGAGTGGGCTGCCCAACAGGGAGTCCTACGAGCAGTACTTC. Its translation: CAWSGLPNRESYEQYF.

This clone was observed a handful of times. The rearrangement joins TRBV2 to TRBJ1-6; 7 nucleotides agree with TRBD1. With V trimmed by 6 bases and J by 4 bases, 9 bases remained unmatched. This CDR3 comprises 16 residues. Germline assignment: CDR1 SNHLY and CDR2 FYNNEI. The CDR3 bases are TGTGCCAGCAGCCCCCGGCCACAGGGGTATAATTCACCCCTCCACTTT. This gives the protein CASSPRPQGYNSPLHF.

The CDR3 sequence is CAWRGLAGTGELFF. CDR3 DNA: TGTGCCTGGAGAGGACTAGCGGGGACTGGGGAGCTGTTTTTT. V is TRBV30 and J is TRBJ2-2, with 12 bases that match TRBD2. V was clipped by 3 bases and J by 8 bases; unmatched bases: 4. CDR1 is GTSNPN, CDR2 SVGIG, per germline (reference sequence). The CDR3 has 14 residues.

This chain uses TRBV18 with TRBJ1-5, with D perhaps TRBD1 (6 bases). Germline CDR1 reads KGHSH; CDR2 reads LQKENI. V was shortened by 5 bases and J by 2 bases, with 7 bases between the two germline ends. This CDR3 spans 13 amino acids. The CDR3 bases are TGTGCCAGCTCATCAGGGGGCAATCAGCCCCAGCATTTT. It encodes CASSSGGNQPQHF.

The rearrangement uses TRBV9 and TRBJ2-3, with TRBD2 as a possible D gene (6 bases). V shed 7 bases and J shed 0 bases, with 6 bases lying between them. Germline CDR1 and CDR2: SGDLS and YYNGEE. This CDR3 region has 12 residues. DNA of the CDR3: TGTGCCAGCCGGGGGAGCACAGATACGCAGTATTTT. The encoded protein is CASRGSTDTQYF.

The chain is built from TRBV9 and TRBJ1-5; D is perhaps TRBD1 (6 bases). The CDR3 length is 21 residues. From germline, CDR1 is SGDLS and CDR2 YYNGEE. Trimming left V 0 bases short and J 0 bases short, with 25 bases between. Here the CDR3 DNA reads TGTGCCAGCAGCGTAGCTTCTCAGGATGACAGGATCTTGGGTAGCAATCAGCCCCAGCATTTT. Its protein is CASSVASQDDRILGSNQPQHF.

The chain carries TRBV15 and TRBJ2-7, with TRBD2 matching over 15 bases. V lost 4 bases and J lost 2; bases outside the gene matches: 12. Germline CDR1 LNHNV, CDR2 YYDKDF (reference sequence). The CDR3 length is 19 residues. CDR3: CATSTPGLAGGKYAYEQYF. The CDR3 DNA follows: TGTGCCACCAGCACACCGGGACTAGCGGGGGGCAAATATGCCTACGAGCAGTACTTC.

The chain recombines TRBV7-9 with TRBJ2-1, with 7 bases fitting TRBD1. The germline gives CDR1 SEHNR, CDR2 FQNEAQ (reference sequence). This CDR3 is built from 17 residues. V trimming: 4 bases; J trimming: 7 bases; junction bases outside the gene matches: 16. The CDR3 reads CASSSNQETPGGNEQFF. The CDR3 DNA reads TGTGCCAGCAGCTCAAACCAAGAGACCCCAGGGGGAAATGAGCAGTTCTTC. The full variable domain, in which reference TRBV7-9 and TRBJ2-1 provide the parts outside the CDR3, is DTGVSQNPRHKITKRGQNVTFRCDPISEHNRLYWYRQTLGQGPEFLTYFQNEAQLEKSRLLSDRFSAERPKGSFSTLEIQRTEQGDSAMYLCASSSNQETPGGNEQFFGPGTRLTVL.

This clone was counted once. V is TRBV9 and J is TRBJ2-1; perhaps TRBD2 as D (7 bases). The germline V and J ends were trimmed by 2 bases and 6 bases, with 18 bases remaining between them. Per the germline V gene, CDR1 is SGDLS and CDR2 is YYNGEE. CDR3 length: 16 residues. The CDR3: CASSVWAGADLNEQFF. CDR3 in DNA: TGTGCCAGCAGCGTGTGGGCGGGGGCAGATCTCAATGAGCAGTTCTTC.

The rearrangement links TRBV19 to TRBJ1-6; the match to TRBD1 covers 8 bases. This CDR3 spans 14 amino acids. Germline CDR1 and CDR2: LNHDA and SQIVND (reference sequence). The junction had 9 bases not matched to a gene; V was cut back by 7 bases and J by 10 bases. The CDR3 DNA is TGTGCCAGTACCCCGGACAGGGTTGAATCACCCCTCCACTTT. This codes for CASTPDRVESPLHF.

V gene TRBV9 combines with J gene TRBJ2-3, with D hard to call. Germline V CDR1 and CDR2: SGDLS, YYNGEE. The CDR3 runs 16 residues. V lost 0 bases, J lost 1 base, and 12 bases lay in between. The CDR3 reads CASSVGTIPGTDTQYF. In DNA, the CDR3 is TGTGCCAGCAGCGTAGGAACTATCCCTGGCACAGATACGCAGTATTTT.

V usage is TRBV6-5 and J usage is TRBJ2-3, with 9 bases aligning to TRBD1. With 10 bases clipped from V and 7 bases from J, the junction kept 15 bases outside the gene matches. The length of the CDR3 is 15 residues. Germline V lookup: CDR1 MNHEY, CDR2 SVGAGI. This CDR3 reads CANSGTGRFGNTQYF. CDR3 DNA: TGTGCCAACTCCGGGACAGGGAGGTTTGGGAATACGCAGTATTTT.

V and J are TRBV12-5 and TRBJ1-1; no clear D gene. Germline V lookup: CDR1 LGHNT, CDR2 FRNRAP. CDR3 length equals 13 residues. Trimming took 3 bases from V and 6 from J, leaving 11 bases between them. CDR3 residues: CASGLNYRAEAFF. The DNA for the CDR3 is TGTGCTAGTGGTTTAAATTATCGGGCTGAAGCTTTCTTT.

This clone was seen just once. The rearrangement joins TRBV3-1 (or the pseudogene TRBV3-2) to TRBJ2-3; 7 bases map to TRBD1. The germline V gene encodes CDR1 LGHDT and CDR2 YNNKEL (reference sequence). Losses at the gene ends were 4 bases for V and 4 bases for J; bases not matched to a gene: 8. CDR3 length: 15 amino acids. The CDR3 sequence: CASSRDRAGADTQYF. The DNA for the CDR3 is TGTGCCAGCAGCCGAGACAGGGCCGGCGCAGATACGCAGTATTTT.

CDR3 residues: CALADRNYGYTF. In nucleotides, the CDR3 is TGTGCTCTCGCGGACAGGAACTATGGCTACACCTTC. V gene TRBV28 combines with J gene TRBJ1-2; 7 bases map to TRBD1. The germline V gene encodes CDR1 MDHEN and CDR2 SYDVKM. The CDR3 runs 12 residues.

J is TRBJ1-1 and V is TRBV6-4; tentative D call: TRBD1 (5 bases). The germline CDR1 and CDR2 sequences are MRHNA and SNTAGT. The CDR3 is made up of 15 amino acids. Deletions cut 3 bases from V and 1 base from J, with 12 bases between. CDR3 residues: CASSEGGGANTEAFF. CDR3 in DNA: TGTGCCAGCAGTGAGGGGGGAGGGGCGAACACTGAAGCTTTCTTT.

This clone was observed a single time. J is TRBJ1-1 and V is TRBV2; TRBD1 aligns across 7 bases. Germline lookup yields CDR1 SNHLY and CDR2 FYNNEI. The V segment lost 5 bases and the J segment 3 bases; nucleotides outside the gene matches: 6. CDR3 length: 14 amino acids. CDR3 loop: CASSQGRGDTEAFF. For the CDR3, the DNA is TGTGCCAGCAGTCAAGGCAGGGGGGACACTGAAGCTTTCTTT.

V usage is TRBV6-5 and J usage is TRBJ1-1, with D tentatively TRBD1 (5 bases). The CDR3 has 15 residues. Trimming cost V 0 bases and J 1 base, with 9 bases left between them. The germline CDR1 and CDR2 sequences are MNHEY and SVGAGI. The CDR3 DNA reads TGTGCCAGCAGTTACTCGGACACCTCGAACACTGAAGCTTTCTTT. The encoded protein is CASSYSDTSNTEAFF.

This chain links TRBV4-3 with TRBJ2-5; 10 bases match TRBD1. In germline, CDR1 is LGHNA, CDR2 YSLEER. J was trimmed by 5 bases and V by 4 bases; bases with no gene match: 7. The CDR3 is 15 residues long. Here the CDR3 DNA reads TGCGCCAGCAGCCCCGGGACAGGGGACGGGGAGACCCAGTACTTC. This sequence encodes CASSPGTGDGETQYF.

The chain combines TRBV7-2 with TRBJ1-4; a possible D gene is TRBD1 (5 bases). The CDR3 is made up of 15 amino acids. The germline V and J ends were trimmed by 5 bases and 4 bases, with 14 bases remaining between them. In germline, CDR1 is SGHTA, CDR2 FQGNSA. The CDR3 sequence: CASSPGVHYNEKLFF. CDR3 DNA: TGTGCCAGCAGCCCGGGGGTACATTATAATGAAAAACTGTTTTTT.

V is TRBV7-6 and J is TRBJ2-7; unclear D gene. Germline CDR1 SGHVS, CDR2 FNYEAQ. Trimming stripped 1 base from V and 0 bases from J, with 10 bases between. The CDR3 extends over 15 amino acids. The chain's CDR3 is CASSLVRGSSYEQYF. The CDR3 DNA sequence: TGTGCCAGCAGCTTAGTCCGAGGTAGCTCCTACGAGCAGTACTTC. Supplemented by reference TRBV7-6 and TRBJ2-7, the full variable domain reads GAGVSQSPRYKVTKRGQDVALRCDPISGHVSLYWYRQALGQGPEFLTYFNYEAQQDKSGLPNDRFSAERPEGSISTLTIQRTEQRDSAMYRCASSLVRGSSYEQYFGPGTRLTVT.

The chain combines TRBV6-2 or TRBV6-3 with TRBJ2-7; TRBD1 aligns across 8 bases. The CDR3 contains 16 residues. The germline V gene encodes CDR1 MNHEY and CDR2 SVGEGT. Trimming removed 4 bases from V and 0 bases from J; junction bases left unmatched: 8. CDR3 region: CASSSQGAASSYEQYF. Written as DNA, the CDR3 is TGTGCCAGCAGTTCCCAGGGGGCCGCCAGCTCCTACGAGCAGTACTTC.

V usage is TRBV5-1 and J usage is TRBJ2-7; D remains ambiguous. The CDR3 contains 13 residues. Germline CDR1 is SGHRS and CDR2 is YFSETQ. V dropped 3 bases and J dropped 7 bases, with 14 bases sitting between them. The CDR3 nucleotides read TGCGCCAGCAGCTCCGGGTCCCTTCCGGAGCAGTACTTC. Amino acid sequence: CASSSGSLPEQYF.